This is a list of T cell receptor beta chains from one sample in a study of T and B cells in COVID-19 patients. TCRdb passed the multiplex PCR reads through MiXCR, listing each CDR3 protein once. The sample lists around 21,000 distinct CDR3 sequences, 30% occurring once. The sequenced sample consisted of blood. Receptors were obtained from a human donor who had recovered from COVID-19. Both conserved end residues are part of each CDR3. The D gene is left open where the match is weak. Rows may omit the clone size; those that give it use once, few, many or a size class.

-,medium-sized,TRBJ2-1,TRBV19,CASSIGGAGYNEQFF,TGTGCCAGTAGTATAGGAGGGGCGGGTTACAATGAGCAGTTCTTC
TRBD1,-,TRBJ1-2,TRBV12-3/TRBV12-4,CASTQTGRGYGYTF,TGTGCCAGCACCCAGACAGGGAGGGGGTATGGCTACACCTTC
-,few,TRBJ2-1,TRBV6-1,CASADILTAYNEQFF,TGTGCCAGCGCTGACATCTTGACAGCCTACAATGAGCAGTTCTTC
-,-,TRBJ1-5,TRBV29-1,CSVEDSGFGNQPQHF,TGCAGCGTTGAAGATTCAGGGTTCGGCAATCAGCCCCAGCATTTT
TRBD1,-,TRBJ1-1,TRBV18,CASSYNRGGITEAFF,TGTGCCAGCTCATACAACAGGGGCGGCATCACTGAAGCTTTCTTT
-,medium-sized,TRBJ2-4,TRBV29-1,CSVGIENIQYF,TGCAGCGTCGGGATCGAAAACATTCAGTACTTC
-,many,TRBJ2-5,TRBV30,CAWSLGVLRETQYF,TGTGCCTGGAGTCTAGGGGTTCTAAGGGAGACCCAGTACTTC
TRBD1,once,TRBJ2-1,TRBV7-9,CASSPRDRGSSYNEQFF,TGTGCCAGCAGCCCGAGGGACAGGGGGAGCTCCTACAATGAGCAGTTCTTC
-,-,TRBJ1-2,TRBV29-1,CSVASYRNRGDENYGYTF,TGCAGCGTTGCCTCATATCGTAATAGGGGGGACGAAAACTATGGCTACACCTTC
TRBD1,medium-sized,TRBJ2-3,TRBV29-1,CSVPGGQKQYF,TGCAGCGTCCCTGGGGGACAGAAGCAGTATTTT
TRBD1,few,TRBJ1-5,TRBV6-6,CASSSRQGGRDNQPQHF,TGTGCCAGCAGTTCTAGACAGGGGGGACGGGATAATCAGCCCCAGCATTTT
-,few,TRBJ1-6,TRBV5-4,CASSLGSGSNSPLHF,TGTGCCAGCAGCTTGGGATCGGGCTCGAATTCACCCCTCCACTTT
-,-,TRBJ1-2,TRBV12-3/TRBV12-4,CASSLAGTTTLSGYTF,TGTGCCAGCAGTTTAGCCGGCACTACGACATTGAGTGGCTACACCTTC
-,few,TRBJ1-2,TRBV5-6,CASRDRRGPYGYTF,TGTGCCAGCAGGGACAGACGTGGCCCCTATGGCTACACCTTC
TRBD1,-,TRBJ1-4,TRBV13,CASSFSQGATNEKLFF,TGTGCCAGCAGCTTTTCCCAGGGGGCAACTAATGAAAAACTGTTTTTT
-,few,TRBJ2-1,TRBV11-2,CASTIGGGKRSYNEQFF,TGTGCCAGCACCATCGGAGGGGGGAAACGTTCCTACAATGAGCAGTTCTTC
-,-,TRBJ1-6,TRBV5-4,CASSLWGASYNSPLHF,TGTGCCAGCAGCTTGTGGGGGGCCTCCTATAATTCACCCCTCCACTTT
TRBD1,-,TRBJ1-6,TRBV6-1,CASSASIDRAGSPLHF,TGTGCCAGCAGTGCCTCCATCGACAGGGCAGGGTCACCCCTCCACTTT
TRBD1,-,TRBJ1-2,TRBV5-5,CASSQPGQGVNYGYTF,TGTGCCAGCAGCCAGCCGGGACAGGGGGTTAACTATGGCTACACCTTC
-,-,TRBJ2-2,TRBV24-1,CATSDFRQLSTGELFF,TGTGCCACCAGTGATTTTCGGCAGTTGAGCACCGGGGAGCTGTTTTTT
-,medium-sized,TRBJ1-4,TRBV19,CASSMGQGDNEKLFF,TGTGCCAGTAGTATGGGGCAAGGCGATAATGAAAAACTGTTTTTT
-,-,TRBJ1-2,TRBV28,CASSLRSPAQLAGYTF,TGTGCCAGCAGTTTGAGAAGCCCCGCACAACTCGCAGGCTACACCTTC
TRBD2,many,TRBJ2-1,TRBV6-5,CASSPGRGTNNEQFF,TGTGCCAGCAGTCCCGGGAGGGGGACAAACAATGAGCAGTTCTTC
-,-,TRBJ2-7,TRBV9,CASSPTQGGSYEQYF,TGTGCCAGCAGCCCCACGCAGGGGGGTTCCTACGAGCAGTACTTC
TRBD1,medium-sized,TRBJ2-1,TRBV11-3,CASSLTQGRQFF,TGTGCCAGCAGCTTAACACAGGGGAGGCAGTTCTTC
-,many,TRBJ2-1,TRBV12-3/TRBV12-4,CASRRGLGQFF,TGTGCCAGCCGCCGGGGGCTGGGGCAGTTCTTC
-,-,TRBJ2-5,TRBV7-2,CASSRRWTAEETQYF,TGTGCCAGCAGCCGACGTTGGACAGCAGAAGAGACCCAGTACTTC
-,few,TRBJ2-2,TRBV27,CASSLGGGAVTGELFF,TGTGCCAGCAGTTTAGGGGGGGGGGCCGTCACCGGGGAGCTGTTTTTT
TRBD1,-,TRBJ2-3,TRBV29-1,CSVRQGTDTQYF,TGCAGCGTTCGACAGGGGACAGATACGCAGTATTTT
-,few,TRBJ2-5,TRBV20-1,CSATRTPEGETQYF,TGCAGTGCAACTAGGACACCCGAGGGCGAGACCCAGTACTTC
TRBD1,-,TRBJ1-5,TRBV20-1,CSAQKGEQGNQPQHF,TGCAGTGCCCAAAAAGGGGAACAGGGGAATCAGCCCCAGCATTTT
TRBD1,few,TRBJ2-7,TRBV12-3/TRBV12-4,CASSLGTGGGYEQYF,TGTGCCAGCAGTTTAGGGACAGGGGGTGGGTACGAGCAGTACTTC
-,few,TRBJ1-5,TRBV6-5,CASSYSPNGNQPQHF,TGTGCCAGCAGTTACTCCCCCAATGGCAATCAGCCCCAGCATTTT
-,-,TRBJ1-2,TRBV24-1,CATSDFSSYGYTF,TGTGCCACCAGTGATTTCAGCAGCTATGGCTACACCTTC
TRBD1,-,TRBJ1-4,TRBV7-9,CASSSGQRATNEKLFF,TGTGCCAGCAGCTCGGGACAGCGTGCAACTAATGAAAAACTGTTTTTT
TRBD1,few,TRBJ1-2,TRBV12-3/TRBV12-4,CASSPGTAGLGGYTF,TGTGCCAGCAGTCCGGGGACAGCCGGTTTAGGTGGCTACACCTTC
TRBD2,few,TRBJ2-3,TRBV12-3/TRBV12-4,CASSLYSGRESSTDTQYF,TGTGCCAGCAGTTTGTATAGCGGGAGAGAATCTAGCACAGATACGCAGTATTTT
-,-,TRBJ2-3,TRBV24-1,CATSDWGRTDTQYF,TGTGCCACCAGTGATTGGGGCCGCACAGATACGCAGTATTTT
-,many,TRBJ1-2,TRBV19,CASSHKGGASYTF,TGTGCCAGTAGTCATAAAGGGGGGGCCAGCTACACCTTC
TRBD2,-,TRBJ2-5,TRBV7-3,CASSPLRGVLKLGTQYF,TGTGCCAGCAGCCCCTTGCGGGGGGTACTCAAGTTGGGGACCCAGTACTTC